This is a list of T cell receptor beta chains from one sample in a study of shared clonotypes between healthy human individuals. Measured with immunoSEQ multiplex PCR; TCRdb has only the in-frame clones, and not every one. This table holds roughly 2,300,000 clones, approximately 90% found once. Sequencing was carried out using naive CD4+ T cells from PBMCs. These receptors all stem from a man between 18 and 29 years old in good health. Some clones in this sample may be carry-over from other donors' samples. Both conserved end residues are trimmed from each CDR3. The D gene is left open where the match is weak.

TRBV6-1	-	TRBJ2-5	ASSGGSTETQY
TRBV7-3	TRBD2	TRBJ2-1	ASSFQREAEQF
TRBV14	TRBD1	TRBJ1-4	ASSQSLGQGTNEKLF
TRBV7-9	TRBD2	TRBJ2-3	ASSLGRGRAFTDTQY
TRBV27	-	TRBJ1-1	ASSSFYRGGLNTEAF
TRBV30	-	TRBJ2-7	AWSDKGAGEYEQY
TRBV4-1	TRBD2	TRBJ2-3	ASSLRGLAGGWGTDTQY
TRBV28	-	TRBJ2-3	ASSLLRATSTDTQY
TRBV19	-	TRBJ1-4	ASSFRDTVEKLF
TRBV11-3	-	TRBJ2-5	ASSLRGRGETQY
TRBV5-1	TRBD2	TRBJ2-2	VSSLAASGGTGELF
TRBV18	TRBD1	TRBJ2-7	ASSNFSPGTAVSYEQY
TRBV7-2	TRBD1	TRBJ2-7	ASSRGQGAREQY
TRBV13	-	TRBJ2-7	ASSPPGTYEQY
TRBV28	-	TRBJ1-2	ASRGVGEGYGYT
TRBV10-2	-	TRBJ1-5	ASSEVAGNQPQH
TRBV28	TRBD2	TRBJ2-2	ANRASGLTGELF
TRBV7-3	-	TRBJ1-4	ASSLYASTNEKLF
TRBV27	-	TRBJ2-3	ASSLDGGYTDTQY
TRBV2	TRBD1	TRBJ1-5	ASQTGASNQPQH
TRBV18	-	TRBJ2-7	ASSPRAGEQY
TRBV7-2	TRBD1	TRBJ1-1	ASSPGDREGTEAF
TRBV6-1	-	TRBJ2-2	ASTLVPGELF
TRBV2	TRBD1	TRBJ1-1	ASGTGGNTEAF
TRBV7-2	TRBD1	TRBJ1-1	ASSPGTGGTEAF
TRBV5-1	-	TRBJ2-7	ASSHTVRGEQY
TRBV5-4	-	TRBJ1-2	ASSLGGQVGYGYT
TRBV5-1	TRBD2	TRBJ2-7	ASSYAGTSGTYEQY
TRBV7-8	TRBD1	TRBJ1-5	ASSLADRGPSQPQH
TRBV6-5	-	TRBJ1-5	ASSWGSNQPQH
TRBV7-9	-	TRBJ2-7	ASSNSLGNKLGGSYEQY
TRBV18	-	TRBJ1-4	ASSPRGREKLF
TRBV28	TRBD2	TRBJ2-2	ASSRAGTTNTGELF
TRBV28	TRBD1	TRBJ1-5	ASSTGGLGQPQH
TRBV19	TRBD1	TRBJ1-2	ASRRSRQGGGYGYT
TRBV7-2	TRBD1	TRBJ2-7	ASSVSGQLSYEQY
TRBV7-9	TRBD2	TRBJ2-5	ASSLSREAPLEKTQY
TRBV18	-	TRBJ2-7	ASSAGVYEQY
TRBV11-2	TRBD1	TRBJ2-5	ASTRGPGETQY
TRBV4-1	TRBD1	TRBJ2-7	ASSQVEGGLDEQY
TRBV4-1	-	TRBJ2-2	ASSLLTGTSRNTGELF
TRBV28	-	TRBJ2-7	ASSLSRKPAYEQY